This T cell receptor beta chain stems from a study of shared clonotypes between healthy human individuals. About the research overall: Donor composition was a couple of women and a few men, aged 18 to 49. CD4 naive and CD4 memory each took three plates per donor, while CD8 naive took two and CD8 memory one. Whole-study findings and limits: Non-shared clonotypes showed lower generation probabilities than clonotypes common to all four donors.

Once extracted for a subset, genomic DNA was divided evenly among several immunoSEQ plates. Here immunoSEQ multiplex PCR was the method, and the copy in TCRdb shows in-frame clones only, minus some. The sample lists about 590,000 clones; about 95% were seen once. CD45RO-negative, CCR7-selected cells formed the naive CD8 fraction, which excluded terminally differentiated effector memory CD45RA+ cells. Concerning this clone: Its antigen is not identified.

V was shortened by 3 bases and J by 0 bases, with 9 bases between the two germline ends. The CDR3 length is 16 residues. Germline V lookup: CDR1 SEHNR, CDR2 FQNEAQ (reference sequence). This clonotype was obtained from a woman under 40 in good health. Sequences were obtained from naive CD8+ T cells sorted from blood. The chain joins TRBV7-9 to TRBJ2-6, with D uncertain. The CDR3 bases are TGTGCCAGCAGCTTTAAGGAACCCTCTGGGGCCAACGTCCTGACTTTC. Its translation is CASSFKEPSGANVLTF.